The 21 T cell receptor beta chains below all came from one sample that was sequenced in a study. MiXCR was run by TCRdb on the 5' RACE reads, yielding one entry per CDR3 protein. The profile shows 7,000 to 9,500 distinct CDR3 sequences, over 35% of them singletons. Cells sorted as Tregs were CD4+, CD25+ and CD127-/low. Specimen: Tregs sorted from a lymph node. These receptors were obtained from a female donor with breast cancer.

The V and J genes are TRBV6-5 and TRBJ2-7; 8 nucleotides agree with TRBD1. The V segment lost 10 bases and the J segment 7 bases; nucleotides outside the gene matches: 18. There are 15 residues in the CDR3. Germline V lookup: CDR1 MNHEY, CDR2 SVGAGI. CDR3 DNA sequence: TGTGCCACCAAGGACAGGGCAGGGCGCTCATGGGAGCAGTACTTC. It translates to CATKDRAGRSWEQYF.

This clonotype has only a few counts. The chain uses TRBV4-1 and TRBJ2-7; the D is unclear. The CDR3 consists of 13 residues. CDR1 is MGHRA, CDR2 YSYEKL, per germline. V lost 3 bases and J 2 bases, leaving 8 bases between the germline ends. CDR3 loop: CASSQSRTYEQYF. The CDR3 bases are TGCGCCAGCAGCCAGTCCCGGACCTACGAGCAGTACTTC.

The chain joins TRBV5-1 to TRBJ1-1; no reliable D call. CDR1 is SGHRS and CDR2 is YFSETQ in the germline V gene. V gave up 0 bases and J gave up 1 base, with 4 bases separating them. The CDR3 is 13 residues long. The CDR3 DNA is TGCGCCAGCAGCTTGGAAGCGAACACTGAAGCTTTCTTT. It translates to CASSLEANTEAFF.

V gene TRBV4-1 combines with J gene TRBJ2-2; perhaps TRBD1 as D (6 bases). Between the trimmed V and J ends, which lost 0 bases and 5 bases, there was a span of 10 bases. CDR3 length: 15 amino acids. Germline CDR1 MGHRA, CDR2 YSYEKL. In DNA form, the CDR3 reads TGCGCCAGCAGCCAAGAGGGCAGGGGAACCGGGGAGCTGTTTTTT. Translating gives CASSQEGRGTGELFF.

This clonotype is judged medium-sized. The V gene is TRBV12-3 or TRBV12-4, the J gene TRBJ2-1; 7 positions match TRBD1. V dropped 8 bases and J dropped 5; count of bases not matched to a gene: 9. The CDR3 loop spans 14 amino acids. The CDR3: CASRLGQPHNEQFF. CDR3 DNA sequence: TGTGCCAGCCGGTTGGGACAGCCACACAATGAGCAGTTCTTC.

The CDR3 DNA follows: TGTGCCAGCAGCTTGTGGGGGGCGGCAGATACGCAGTATTTT. Translated, it gives CASSLWGAADTQYF. The chain combines TRBV5-6 with TRBJ2-3, with D possibly called TRBD1 or TRBD2 (6 bases each). Germline-derived CDR1 and CDR2 are SGHDT and YYEEEE. This CDR3 is 14 amino acids long. V lost 1 base, J lost 4 bases, and 10 bases lay in between. Full variable domain (rest looked up from reference TRBV5-6 and TRBJ2-3): DAGVTQSPTHLIKTRGQQVTLRCSPKSGHDTVSWYQQALGQGPQFIFQYYEEEERQRGNFPDRFSGHQFPNYSSELNVNALLLGDSALYLCASSLWGAADTQYFGPGTRLTVL.

CDR3 sequence (DNA): TGTGCCAGCAGCTCCGGGACTAGCGGGAGAATTTTCCAAGAGACCCAGTACTTC. It is translated as CASSSGTSGRIFQETQYF. The gene calls are TRBV5-4 and TRBJ2-5, with 14 positions matching TRBD2. Germline V CDR1 and CDR2: SGHNT, YYREEE (reference sequence). Trimming cost V 3 bases and J 1 base; bases outside gene matches: 8. CDR3 length: 18 amino acids.

Comment on this clonotype: At one end the junction does not follow the germline gene, possibly because of a read error. The chain links TRBV10-3 to TRBJ2-7; D is perhaps TRBD1 or TRBD2 (5 bases each). Per the germline V gene, CDR1 is ENHRY and CDR2 is SYGVKD. This CDR3 has 15 amino acids. CDR3 loop: CAFSEGQGIPYEQYF. CDR3 in DNA: TGTGCCTTCAGTGAGGGGCAGGGTATTCCCTACGAGCAGTACTTC.

This clonotype came up a few times. The rearrangement joins TRBV6-2 or TRBV6-3 to TRBJ2-7; 8 positions agree with TRBD2. This CDR3 has 17 residues. V trimming: 2 bases; J trimming: 6 bases; junction bases outside the gene matches: 15. Germline V gene lookup returns CDR1 MNHEY and CDR2 SVGEGT. CDR3 sequence reads: CASSYPTGLAGDPEQYF. The DNA for the CDR3 is TGTGCCAGCAGTTACCCCACCGGACTAGCTGGGGACCCCGAGCAGTACTTC.

Notes on this clonotype: At one end, the junction sequence differs from germline, possibly due to a read error. V gene TRBV7-7 combines with J gene TRBJ2-5, with D possibly called TRBD1 or TRBD2 (6 bases each). Germline V gives CDR1 SSHAT, CDR2 FNYEAQ (reference sequence). CDR3 length: 15 amino acids. As DNA, the CDR3 is TGTGCTAGCAGCATTAGCGGAGGGGGGTCGGAGACCCAGTACTTC. It codes for CASSISGGGSETQYF.

V usage is TRBV5-1 and J usage is TRBJ2-7; maybe TRBD2 (6 bases). V lost 4 bases, J lost 2 bases, and 16 bases lay in between. CDR3 size: 15 residues. Germline V gives CDR1 SGHRS, CDR2 YFSETQ. In DNA, the CDR3 is TGCGCCAGCAGCATACAGGAGGGTGGGGCCTACGAGCAGTACTTC. Its translation: CASSIQEGGAYEQYF.

The gene calls are TRBV7-6 and TRBJ2-5; 8 nucleotides agree with TRBD2. Germline V gene data show CDR1 as SGHVS and CDR2 as FNYEAQ. With 4 bases clipped from V and 2 bases from J, the junction kept 6 bases outside the gene matches. The CDR3 has 15 amino acids. CDR3 bases: TGTGCCAGCAGCTCTCCCGGGACTAGGCAAGAGACCCAGTACTTC. Protein sequence: CASSSPGTRQETQYF.

This chain links TRBV11-2 with TRBJ2-1; D might be TRBD2 (5 bases). Trimming took 5 bases from V and 3 from J, leaving 11 bases between them. The CDR3 spans 14 residues. Germline V gene lookup returns CDR1 SGHAT and CDR2 FQNNGV. The CDR3 protein is CASSAPRGYNEQFF. The CDR3 region has the DNA TGTGCCAGCAGCGCCCCCCGGGGCTACAATGAGCAGTTCTTC. The full variable domain, completed using reference TRBV11-2 and TRBJ2-1, is EAGVAQSPRYKIIEKRQSVAFWCNPISGHATLYWYQQILGQGPKLLIQFQNNGVVDDSQLPKDRFSAERLKGVDSTLKIQPAKLEDSAVYLCASSAPRGYNEQFFGPGTRLTVL.

The gene calls are TRBV20-1 and TRBJ1-1; D is undetermined. Trimming shortened V by 6 bases and J by 3 bases, and 17 bases separated the two germline ends. Germline V lookup: CDR1 DFQATT, CDR2 SNEGSKA (reference sequence). The CDR3 spans 14 residues. CDR3 loop: CSACPYGLDTEAFF. CDR3 bases: TGCAGTGCGTGCCCCTATGGATTGGACACTGAAGCTTTCTTT.

The chain links TRBV2 to TRBJ2-3; possible D gene TRBD2, 5 bases. CDR1 is SNHLY and CDR2 is FYNNEI in the germline V gene. The CDR3 consists of 13 residues. Trimming took off 0 bases at V and 4 bases at J, with 5 bases between the two ends. The chain's CDR3 is CASSEARADTQYF. CDR3 nucleotide sequence: TGTGCCAGCAGTGAAGCGCGGGCAGATACGCAGTATTTT.

V usage is TRBV29-1 and J usage is TRBJ2-1; D gene ambiguous. Per germline, CDR1 SQVTM and CDR2 ANQGSEA. Trimming shortened V by 4 bases and J by 9 bases, and 13 bases separated the two germline ends. The CDR3 sequence is 12 residues long. The chain's CDR3 is CSVVTDVAEQFF. The CDR3 DNA reads as TGCAGCGTTGTAACTGATGTGGCTGAGCAGTTCTTC.

The rearrangement links TRBV6-2 or TRBV6-3 to TRBJ2-5; 13 nucleotides align to TRBD2. V lost 10 bases and J lost 4; bases outside the gene matches: 6. The CDR3 spans 14 residues. Germline CDR1 and CDR2: MNHEY and SVGEGT. The CDR3 bases are TGTGCCACTAGGACTAGCGGGGGACGAGAGACCCAGTACTTC. Translating gives CATRTSGGRETQYF.

Only a few counts were recorded for this clonotype. The V call is TRBV5-1, the J call TRBJ2-7; no clear D gene. The germline V gene encodes CDR1 SGHRS and CDR2 YFSETQ. Trimming removed 0 bases at V and 0 bases at J, with 10 bases between. CDR3 length equals 15 residues. The chain's CDR3 is CASSLGSTVSYEQYF. CDR3 sequence (DNA): TGCGCCAGCAGCTTGGGGTCGACGGTCTCCTACGAGCAGTACTTC.

The gene calls are TRBV29-1 and TRBJ2-7; 8 nucleotides agree with TRBD2. The V and J ends lost 7 bases and 6 bases, in that order; junction bases with no gene match: 11. The germline gives CDR1 SQVTM, CDR2 ANQGSEA. CDR3 length: 13 amino acids. This CDR3 is CSGFLTSGGEQYF. The CDR3 DNA reads TGCAGCGGGTTTCTAACTAGCGGTGGCGAGCAGTACTTC.

The chain is built from TRBV29-1 and TRBJ2-1, with TRBD1 identical over 7 bases. CDR3 size: 19 residues. V was pared by 2 bases and J by 1 base, with 17 bases of the junction left unmatched. The germline gives CDR1 SQVTM, CDR2 ANQGSEA. CDR3 in amino acids: CSVETTPDRADRSYNEQFF. The CDR3 DNA follows: TGCAGCGTTGAAACCACCCCTGACAGGGCCGATAGGTCCTACAATGAGCAGTTCTTC.

As for this clonotype: Because it lacks the conserved phenylalanine or tryptophan at the end, this CDR3 is likely a read error. This chain joins TRBV7-9 and TRBJ2-3, with TRBD1 identical over 8 bases. The CDR3 has 16 amino acids. The germline V gene encodes CDR1 SEHNR and CDR2 FQNEAQ (reference sequence). V lost 6 bases to trimming and J lost 0 bases; unmatched junction nucleotides: 8. Here the CDR3 reads CASSPRQGTSTDTQYS. CDR3 nucleotides: TGTGCCAGCAGTCCAAGACAGGGGACCAGCACAGATACGCAGTATTCT.